What follows describes a single T cell receptor (beta chain). The table came from immunoSEQ multiplex PCR; TCRdb's copy has only in-frame clones and leaves some out. Of fewer than 1.4 million clones in the sample, around 82% are singletons; the top ten hold 0.6% to 0.75%. The germline V gene encodes CDR1 SGHTA and CDR2 FQGTGA. J lost 7 bases, V lost 4 bases, and 4 bases had no gene match. CDR3 size: 13 residues. CD4+ cells were split into CD45RA+ naive and CD45RA-negative memory subsets. This specimen belongs to a study of shared clonotypes between healthy human individuals. The chain uses TRBV7-3 and TRBJ1-1, with 9 bases identical to TRBD1. Sample: memory CD4+ T cells from PBMCs. Indicated subset: CD45RA-negative fraction. This receptor was obtained from a man younger than 35 in good health. Some clones in this sample may be carry-over from other donors' samples. CDR3 DNA: TGTGCCAGCAGCTCCGGGACAGGGCTTGAAGCTTTCTTT. As protein: CASSSGTGLEAFF.